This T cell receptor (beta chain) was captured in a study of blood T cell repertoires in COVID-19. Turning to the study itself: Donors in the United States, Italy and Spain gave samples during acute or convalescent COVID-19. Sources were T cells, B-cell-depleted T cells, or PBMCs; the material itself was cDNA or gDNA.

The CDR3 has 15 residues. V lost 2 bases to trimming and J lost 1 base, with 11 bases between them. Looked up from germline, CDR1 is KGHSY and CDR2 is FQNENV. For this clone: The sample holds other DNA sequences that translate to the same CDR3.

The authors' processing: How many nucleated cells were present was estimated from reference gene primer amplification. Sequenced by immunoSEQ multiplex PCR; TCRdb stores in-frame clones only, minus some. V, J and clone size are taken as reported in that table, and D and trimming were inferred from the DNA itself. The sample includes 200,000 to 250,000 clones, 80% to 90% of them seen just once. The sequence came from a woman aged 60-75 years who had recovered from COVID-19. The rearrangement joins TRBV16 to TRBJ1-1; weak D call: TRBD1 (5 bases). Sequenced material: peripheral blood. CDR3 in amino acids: CASSQEGRGNTEAFF. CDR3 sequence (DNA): TGTGCCAGCAGCCAAGAAGGGAGGGGGAACACTGAAGCTTTCTTT.